The rows below give T cell receptor beta chains drawn from one sample of a study of OX40 agonist ivuxolimab in advanced cancers. Libraries were prepared by immunoSEQ multiplex PCR; TCRdb keeps only in-frame clonotypes and omits some of them. The sample contains about 30,000 clones, 70% to 80% of which appear only once. The source was CD4+ or CD8+ T cells sorted from blood, collected in a trial of the OX40 agonist ivuxolimab. The receptors come from an adult with an advanced solid tumor such as melanoma, head and neck, liver or kidney cancer. The CDR3 runs from the conserved cysteine through the conserved F or W. The order of the fields is J gene, V gene, clone size, D gene, CDR3 protein, CDR3 DNA. D genes are given only for firm matches. The size field is filled for only some rows; it gives once, few, many or a size class.

>TRBJ2-1|TRBV7-3|NA|NA
CASSFSTGSYNEQFF
TGTGCCAGCAGCTTTTCGACTGGCTCCTACAATGAGCAGTTCTTC
>TRBJ2-7|TRBV9|NA|NA
CASSVESGVHYEQYF
TGTGCCAGCAGCGTAGAGTCGGGAGTTCACTACGAGCAGTACTTC
>TRBJ1-4|TRBV5-6|NA|NA
CASSLASEKLFF
TGTGCCAGCAGCTTGGCATCGGAAAAACTGTTTTTT
>TRBJ2-3|TRBV14|NA|NA
CASSPRTSRITDTQYF
TGTGCCAGCAGCCCACGGACCAGTAGGATCACAGATACGCAGTATTTT
>TRBJ2-7|TRBV15|NA|NA
CATKAGSSYEQYF
TGTGCCACCAAGGCGGGGAGCTCCTACGAGCAGTACTTC
>TRBJ2-1|TRBV6-5|NA|TRBD1
CASSRTGYNEQFF
TGTGCCAGCAGTCGGACAGGTTACAATGAGCAGTTCTTC
>TRBJ2-3|TRBV9|NA|NA
CASSFTLAATDTQYF
TGTGCCAGCAGCTTCACTTTAGCGGCAACAGATACGCAGTATTTT
>TRBJ1-1|TRBV5-1|NA|NA
CASSTLSAPTEAFF
TGCGCCAGCAGCACTCTTTCTGCCCCTACTGAAGCTTTCTTT
>TRBJ1-1|TRBV2|NA|NA
CASSEGRQRNTEAFF
TGTGCCAGCAGTGAAGGCCGACAGCGGAACACTGAAGCTTTCTTT
>TRBJ2-5|TRBV13|NA|NA
CASSPPIGRETQYF
TGTGCCAGCAGCCCCCCGATCGGGCGAGAGACCCAGTACTTC
>TRBJ1-5|TRBV2|NA|TRBD1
CASSETGNWYQPQHF
TGTGCCAGCAGTGAGACAGGGAATTGGTATCAGCCCCAGCATTTT
>TRBJ2-3|TRBV13|NA|TRBD1
CASSLGTGYTDTQYF
TGTGCCAGCAGCCTTGGGACAGGGTACACAGATACGCAGTATTTT
>TRBJ2-7|TRBV7-8|NA|NA
CASSLWDSLSYEQYF
TGTGCCAGCAGCCTGTGGGACTCATTGTCCTACGAGCAGTACTTC
>TRBJ2-1|TRBV29-1|NA|NA
CSVASGSVRGYNEQFF
TGCAGCGTCGCGAGCGGGTCGGTGCGGGGATACAATGAGCAGTTCTTC
>TRBJ1-1|TRBV7-8|NA|TRBD1
CASSLGAGGYTEAFF
TGTGCCAGCAGCTTAGGGGCAGGGGGCTACACTGAAGCTTTCTTT
>TRBJ1-2|TRBV19|NA|TRBD1
CASTIRDSNNYGYTF
TGTGCCAGTACCATCCGGGACAGCAATAACTATGGCTACACCTTC
>TRBJ2-2|TRBV4-1|few|NA
CASSQGGLDGINTGELFF
TGCGCCAGCAGCCAAGGAGGGCTGGACGGGATTAACACCGGGGAGCTGTTTTTT
>TRBJ2-1|TRBV30|once|NA
CAWGGSSLYNEQFF
TGTGCCTGGGGGGGGTCATCCCTATACAATGAGCAGTTCTTC
>TRBJ2-7|TRBV5-6|NA|NA
CASSSSSYEQYF
TGTGCCAGCAGCTCTAGCTCCTACGAGCAGTACTTC
>TRBJ1-1|TRBV7-8|NA|NA
CASSLERGRFAEAFF
TGTGCCAGCAGCTTAGAACGGGGTAGGTTCGCTGAAGCTTTCTTT
>TRBJ1-1|TRBV11-2|NA|TRBD1
CASSAGGGSTEAFF
TGTGCCAGCAGCGCAGGGGGCGGCAGCACTGAAGCTTTCTTT
>TRBJ1-2|TRBV13|NA|NA
CASSLQGNYGYTF
TGTGCCAGCAGCTTACAGGGGAACTATGGCTACACCTTC
>TRBJ1-1|TRBV30|medium-sized|NA
CAWSEGVNTEAFF
TGTGCCTGGAGTGAGGGGGTGAACACTGAAGCTTTCTTT
>TRBJ1-1|TRBV30|few|NA
CAWNRNTEAFF
TGTGCCTGGAATCGGAACACTGAAGCTTTCTTT
>TRBJ1-6|TRBV7-8|NA|NA
CASSLYLSSGAPLHF
TGTGCCAGCAGCTTATACCTCTCCTCAGGGGCACCCCTCCACTTT
>TRBJ2-1|TRBV9|NA|NA
CASSVIGQGEQFF
TGTGCCAGCAGCGTAATCGGTCAGGGCGAGCAGTTCTTC
>TRBJ1-1|TRBV11-3|NA|NA
CASGLTGRGTEAFF
TGTGCCAGCGGCCTTACAGGGAGGGGCACTGAAGCTTTCTTT
>TRBJ2-1|TRBV10-1|NA|NA
CASSEWGGENEQFF
TGCGCCAGCAGTGAGTGGGGCGGCGAAAATGAGCAGTTCTTC
>TRBJ2-2|TRBV6-5|NA|NA
CASSYRGAGELFF
TGTGCCAGCAGTTACAGAGGGGCCGGGGAGCTGTTTTTT
>TRBJ2-5|TRBV4-1|NA|TRBD2
CASSQDLVQRGGPGETQYF
TGCGCCAGCAGCCAAGATCTCGTCCAGCGGGGGGGACCTGGCGAGACCCAGTACTTC
>TRBJ2-5|TRBV28|NA|TRBD2
CASRGGLGETQYF
TGTGCCAGCAGGGGGGGGTTAGGGGAGACCCAGTACTTC
>TRBJ1-2|TRBV9|NA|NA
CASSGGVQGNYGYTF
TGTGCCAGCAGCGGTGGGGTACAGGGTAACTATGGCTACACCTTC
>TRBJ1-4|TRBV19|NA|NA
CASSTLGSNEKLFF
TGTGCCAGTAGTACCTTGGGGAGTAATGAAAAACTGTTTTTT
>TRBJ1-1|TRBV2|NA|NA
CASILRGTEAFF
TGTGCCAGCATCCTACGGGGCACTGAAGCTTTCTTT
>TRBJ2-2|TRBV13|NA|NA
CASSFTENTGELFF
TGTGCCAGCAGCTTTACCGAGAACACCGGGGAGCTGTTTTTT
>TRBJ2-7|TRBV5-6|NA|NA
CASSFLLSYEQYF
TGTGCCAGCAGCTTCCTATTATCCTACGAGCAGTACTTC
>TRBJ2-7|TRBV13|few|NA
CASSHRDGFYEQYF
TGTGCCAGCAGCCACCGGGACGGATTCTACGAGCAGTACTTC
>TRBJ2-7|TRBV19|NA|TRBD1
CASSRRTGEVNEQYF
TGTGCCAGTAGTAGAAGGACAGGGGAAGTCAACGAGCAGTACTTC
>TRBJ2-7|TRBV5-1|NA|NA
CASSLEEYRPYEQYF
TGCGCCAGCAGCTTGGAAGAGTACAGGCCCTACGAGCAGTACTTC
>TRBJ2-7|TRBV4-1|NA|NA
CASSQVGYEQYF
TGCGCCAGCAGCCAAGTCGGCTACGAGCAGTACTTC
>TRBJ2-7|TRBV5-1|NA|NA
CASSLEGYEQYF
TGCGCCAGCAGCTTGGAGGGTTACGAGCAGTACTTC
>TRBJ2-5|TRBV9|NA|NA
CASSVGDGDGAQYF
TGTGCCAGCAGCGTAGGGGACGGCGACGGGGCCCAGTACTTC
>TRBJ2-7|TRBV9|NA|NA
CASSPRTKTYEQYF
TGTGCCAGCAGCCCCCGGACCAAGACCTACGAGCAGTACTTC
>TRBJ1-2|TRBV5-1|few|NA
CASSTDGGYTF
TGCGCCAGCAGCACGGACGGAGGCTACACCTTC
>TRBJ1-2|TRBV21-1|NA|NA
CASSKVNGYTF
TGTGCCAGCAGCAAAGTAAATGGCTACACCTTC
>TRBJ2-7|TRBV7-6|NA|TRBD2
CASSPVTSGSSYEQYF
TGTGCCAGCAGCCCAGTTACTAGCGGGTCTTCCTACGAGCAGTACTTC
>TRBJ2-1|TRBV29-1|NA|TRBD2
CSVEGGLGSYNEQFF
TGCAGCGTCGAAGGTGGACTAGGCTCCTACAATGAGCAGTTCTTC
>TRBJ2-7|TRBV5-8|NA|NA
CASGLDAYEQYF
TGTGCCAGCGGCCTGGACGCCTACGAGCAGTACTTC
>TRBJ2-7|TRBV15|NA|NA
CATSRDSGGEQYF
TGTGCCACCAGCAGAGATTCGGGCGGAGAGCAGTACTTC
>TRBJ2-1|TRBV9|NA|TRBD2
CASSFEAGVGYNEQFF
TGTGCCAGCAGCTTTGAAGCGGGAGTAGGTTACAATGAGCAGTTCTTC
>TRBJ2-7|TRBV5-4|NA|NA
CASSLGGSDRLYEQYF
TGTGCCAGCAGCTTGGGGGGCTCTGACAGGCTCTACGAGCAGTACTTC
>TRBJ2-7|TRBV29-1|NA|TRBD1
CSARGGPTYEQYF
TGCAGCGCACGAGGGGGCCCCACCTACGAGCAGTACTTC
>TRBJ2-1|TRBV11-2|NA|TRBD2
CASTRSGRAYNEQFF
TGTGCCAGCACCAGGAGCGGGAGGGCCTACAATGAGCAGTTCTTC